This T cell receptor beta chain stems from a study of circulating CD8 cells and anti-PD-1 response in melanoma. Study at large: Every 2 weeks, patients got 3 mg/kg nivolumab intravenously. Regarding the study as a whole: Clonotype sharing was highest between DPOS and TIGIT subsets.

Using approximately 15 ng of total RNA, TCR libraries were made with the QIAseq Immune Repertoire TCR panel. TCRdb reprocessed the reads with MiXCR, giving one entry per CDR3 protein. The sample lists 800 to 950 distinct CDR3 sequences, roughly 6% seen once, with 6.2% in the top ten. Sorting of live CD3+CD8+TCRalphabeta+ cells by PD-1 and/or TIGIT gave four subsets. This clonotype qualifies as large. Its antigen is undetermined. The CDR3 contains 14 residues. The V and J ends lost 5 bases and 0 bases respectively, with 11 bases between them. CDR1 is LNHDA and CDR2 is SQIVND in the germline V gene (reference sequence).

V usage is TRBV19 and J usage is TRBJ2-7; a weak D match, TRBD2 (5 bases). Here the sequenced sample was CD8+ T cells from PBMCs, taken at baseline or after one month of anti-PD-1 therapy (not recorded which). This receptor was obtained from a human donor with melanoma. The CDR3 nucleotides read TGTGCCAGTAGTTTCCGGACTGACTCCTACGAGCAGTACTTC. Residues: CASSFRTDSYEQYF. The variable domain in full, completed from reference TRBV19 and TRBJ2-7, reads DGGITQSPKYLFRKEGQNVTLSCEQNLNHDAMYWYRQDPGQGLRLIYYSQIVNDFQKGDIAEGYSVSREKKESFPLTVTSAQKNPTAFYLCASSFRTDSYEQYFGPGTRLTVT.